The rows below give T cell receptor beta chains drawn from one sample of a study of CD8+ T cells in alopecia areata. The data were produced by immunoSEQ multiplex PCR, yet TCRdb's version contains in-frame clones alone and is incomplete. This sample yields around 300,000 clones, of which around 64% are seen a single time; 0.9% to 0.95% belongs to the top ten. This specimen was CD4+ T cells sorted from blood, taken around week 54, from a patient treated with tofacitinib. All receptors derive from a human donor with alopecia areata. The CDR3 runs from the conserved cysteine through the conserved F or W. The D gene is left open where the match is weak. Part of the rows lack a size; the others show once, few, many or a class for expanded clones.

clone size: .; V gene: TRBV30; CDR3 length: 16; D gene: .; J gene: TRBJ1-6; CDR3 protein: CAWTPRTGGVNSPLHF; CDR3 DNA: TGTGCCTGGACCCCGCGAACCGGGGGCGTAAATTCACCCCTCCACTTT
clone size: .; V gene: TRBV9; CDR3 length: 14; D gene: TRBD1; J gene: TRBJ2-4; CDR3 protein: CASSPHVQGNIQYF; CDR3 DNA: TGTGCCAGCAGCCCCCACGTACAGGGGAACATTCAGTACTTC
clone size: .; V gene: TRBV5-6; CDR3 length: 15; D gene: TRBD1; J gene: TRBJ2-7; CDR3 protein: CASSWTGLGIYEQYF; CDR3 DNA: TGTGCCAGCAGCTGGACAGGGCTTGGGATCTACGAGCAGTACTTC
clone size: .; V gene: TRBV5-1; CDR3 length: 16; D gene: TRBD2; J gene: TRBJ2-5; CDR3 protein: CASSSPASGGQETQYF; CDR3 DNA: TGCGCCAGCAGCTCCCCGGCTAGCGGGGGCCAAGAGACCCAGTACTTC
clone size: .; V gene: TRBV20-1; CDR3 length: 11; D gene: .; J gene: TRBJ2-7; CDR3 protein: CSARETGEEYF; CDR3 DNA: TGCAGTGCTAGGGAAACAGGGGAGGAGTACTTC
clone size: .; V gene: TRBV4-2; CDR3 length: 15; D gene: .; J gene: TRBJ2-5; CDR3 protein: CASSQDSIEVETQYF; CDR3 DNA: TGTGCCAGCAGCCAAGACTCGATTGAAGTAGAGACCCAGTACTTC
clone size: .; V gene: TRBV30; CDR3 length: 14; D gene: .; J gene: TRBJ1-1; CDR3 protein: CAWMQEPMNTEAFF; CDR3 DNA: TGTGCCTGGATGCAGGAACCCATGAACACTGAAGCTTTCTTT
clone size: .; V gene: TRBV27; CDR3 length: 13; D gene: .; J gene: TRBJ1-6; CDR3 protein: CASSFRRDSPLHF; CDR3 DNA: TGTGCCAGCAGTTTTCGCCGCGATTCACCCCTCCACTTT
clone size: .; V gene: TRBV14; CDR3 length: 12; D gene: .; J gene: TRBJ2-7; CDR3 protein: CASSHDWYEQYF; CDR3 DNA: TGTGCCAGCAGCCATGATTGGTACGAGCAGTACTTC
clone size: once; V gene: TRBV6-1; CDR3 length: 14; D gene: .; J gene: TRBJ2-7; CDR3 protein: CASSEEGPTYEQYF; CDR3 DNA: TGTGCCAGCAGTGAAGAGGGGCCGACCTACGAGCAGTACTTC
clone size: .; V gene: TRBV7-9; CDR3 length: 16; D gene: TRBD1; J gene: TRBJ1-1; CDR3 protein: CASSLGQGLGDTEAFF; CDR3 DNA: TGTGCCAGCAGCTTGGGACAGGGGCTTGGTGACACTGAAGCTTTCTTT
clone size: .; V gene: TRBV29-1; CDR3 length: 15; D gene: .; J gene: TRBJ1-1; CDR3 protein: CSVERQGRQDTEAFF; CDR3 DNA: TGCAGCGTTGAGAGGCAGGGGAGGCAGGACACTGAAGCTTTCTTT
clone size: .; V gene: TRBV28; CDR3 length: 14; D gene: TRBD1; J gene: TRBJ1-2; CDR3 protein: CASRPGQDSRGYTF; CDR3 DNA: TGTGCCAGCAGACCCGGACAGGACTCGCGCGGCTACACCTTC
clone size: .; V gene: TRBV25-1; CDR3 length: 12; D gene: .; J gene: TRBJ2-2; CDR3 protein: CASQRSGGELFF; CDR3 DNA: TGTGCCAGCCAAAGGAGCGGGGGGGAGCTGTTTTTT
clone size: .; V gene: TRBV7-2; CDR3 length: 14; D gene: TRBD1; J gene: TRBJ1-1; CDR3 protein: CASSLGQRQGEAFF; CDR3 DNA: TGTGCCAGCAGCTTAGGGCAGAGACAGGGAGAAGCTTTCTTT
clone size: once; V gene: TRBV30; CDR3 length: 12; D gene: .; J gene: TRBJ1-5; CDR3 protein: CAWSVQNQPQHF; CDR3 DNA: TGTGCCTGGAGTGTACAGAATCAGCCCCAGCATTTT
clone size: .; V gene: TRBV29-1; CDR3 length: 12; D gene: .; J gene: TRBJ2-1; CDR3 protein: CSVVKPYNEQFF; CDR3 DNA: TGCAGCGTTGTGAAGCCGTACAATGAGCAGTTCTTC
clone size: .; V gene: TRBV5-1; CDR3 length: 14; D gene: TRBD1; J gene: TRBJ1-6; CDR3 protein: CASGTGQEASPLHF; CDR3 DNA: TGCGCCAGCGGGACCGGACAGGAAGCTTCACCCCTCCACTTT
clone size: .; V gene: TRBV25-1; CDR3 length: 16; D gene: TRBD1; J gene: TRBJ2-7; CDR3 protein: CASSEKGTALSYEQYF; CDR3 DNA: TGTGCCAGCAGTGAAAAAGGGACAGCATTATCCTACGAGCAGTACTTC
clone size: few; V gene: TRBV11-2; CDR3 length: 14; D gene: TRBD1; J gene: TRBJ2-4; CDR3 protein: CASSYGTGVDIQYF; CDR3 DNA: TGTGCCAGCAGTTACGGGACAGGGGTGGACATTCAGTACTTC
clone size: .; V gene: TRBV5-6; CDR3 length: 13; D gene: .; J gene: TRBJ1-6; CDR3 protein: CASNPGDHSPLHF; CDR3 DNA: TGTGCCAGCAATCCAGGGGATCACTCACCCCTCCACTTT
clone size: .; V gene: TRBV29-1; CDR3 length: 15; D gene: .; J gene: TRBJ2-7; CDR3 protein: CSVKFRPQGHYEQYF; CDR3 DNA: TGCAGCGTAAAGTTTCGACCGCAGGGGCACTACGAGCAGTACTTC
clone size: .; V gene: TRBV30; CDR3 length: 13; D gene: .; J gene: TRBJ2-7; CDR3 protein: CAWSGSSGYEQYF; CDR3 DNA: TGTGCCTGGAGTGGGTCCTCCGGCTACGAGCAGTACTTC